Shown below are 14 T cell receptor beta chains from a single sample sequenced in a study of shared clonotypes between healthy human individuals. Using immunoSEQ multiplex PCR, the repertoire was profiled, and TCRdb retains in-frame clones only, with some absent. The repertoire holds a few million clones, with around 94% as singletons. The sequenced material came from naive CD4+ T cells sorted from blood. Subset described: CD45RA+ positively selected. The receptors were sampled from a man between 18 and 29 years old in good health.

This chain connects TRBV30 to TRBJ1-5; D unclear. V was clipped by 3 bases and J by 2 bases, with 8 bases between them. Germline assignment: CDR1 GTSNPN and CDR2 SVGIG (reference sequence). The CDR3 consists of 13 residues. The CDR3 here is CAWSNNGNQPQHF. DNA of the CDR3: TGTGCCTGGAGCAATAATGGCAATCAGCCCCAGCATTTT.

The chain combines TRBV5-4 with TRBJ2-4; 10 nucleotides align to TRBD1. V trimming: 2 bases; J trimming: 0 bases; junction bases outside the gene matches: 2. The CDR3 contains 16 residues. Germline V gene data show CDR1 as SGHNT and CDR2 as YYREEE (reference sequence). The CDR3 DNA reads TGTGCCAGCAGCTTAGGACAGGGGGGAGCCAAAAACATTCAGTACTTC. Translated: CASSLGQGGAKNIQYF.

This chain links TRBV19 with TRBJ1-3, with D unclear. V shed 6 bases and J shed 3 bases, with 12 bases lying between them. CDR3 length equals 14 residues. Germline V gives CDR1 LNHDA, CDR2 SQIVND (reference sequence). The CDR3 region has the DNA TGTGCCAGTAGCGATGAAATCGGTGGAAACACCATATATTTT. This codes for CASSDEIGGNTIYF.

Worth noting for this clone: A read error is possible here, since a much larger clone lies one base away. The identical CDR3 is also encoded by other nucleotide sequences in the sample. The chain carries TRBV11-2 and TRBJ2-7; D unclear. The V gene's germline CDR1 is SGHAT and CDR2 FQNNGV. V was shortened by 5 bases and J by 1 base, with 3 bases between the two germline ends. This CDR3 is 11 amino acids long. The CDR3 coding sequence is TGTGCCAGCAGCCCTTCCTACGAGCAGTACTTC. Protein sequence: CASSPSYEQYF. The whole variable domain, filled in from reference TRBV11-2 and TRBJ2-7, reads EAGVAQSPRYKIIEKRQSVAFWCNPISGHATLYWYQQILGQGPKLLIQFQNNGVVDDSQLPKDRFSAERLKGVDSTLKIQPAKLEDSAVYLCASSPSYEQYFGPGTRLTVT.

The genes are TRBV25-1 and TRBJ2-2, with D hard to call. The germline V gene encodes CDR1 MGHDK and CDR2 SYGVNS. Between the trimmed V and J ends, which lost 0 bases and 0 bases, there was a span of 5 bases. This CDR3 has 15 amino acids. CDR3 loop: CASSEYGANTGELFF. In DNA, the CDR3 is TGTGCCAGCAGTGAATATGGGGCGAACACCGGGGAGCTGTTTTTT.

The rearrangement uses TRBV7-3 and TRBJ1-2; 10 nucleotides match TRBD1. The CDR3 extends over 15 amino acids. Germline V CDR1 and CDR2: SGHTA, FQGTGA. V lost 5 bases and J lost 3; bases outside the gene matches: 6. The CDR3 region is CASSPRQGAHYGYTF. CDR3 nucleotides: TGTGCCAGCAGCCCGCGACAGGGGGCCCACTATGGCTACACCTTC.

The J gene is TRBJ1-2, the V gene TRBV28; TRBD1 matches 8 bases. The J segment lost 0 bases and the V segment lost 5 bases, leaving 11 bases of the junction unmatched. The CDR3 is 17 residues long. Germline lookup yields CDR1 MDHEN and CDR2 SYDVKM. CDR3 bases: TGTGCCAGCAGTGACAGGGGCGGATTCTCTGCTAACTATGGCTACACCTTC. It translates to CASSDRGGFSANYGYTF.

About this clone: In the same sample, other DNA sequences code for this CDR3. The gene calls are TRBV19 and TRBJ2-2, with D uncertain. In germline, CDR1 is LNHDA, CDR2 SQIVND (reference sequence). V was pared by 2 bases and J by 6 bases, with 4 bases between. CDR3 length: 12 amino acids. Here the CDR3 reads CASSISAGELFF. CDR3 bases: TGTGCCAGTAGTATAAGCGCCGGGGAGCTGTTTTTT.

The chain joins TRBV5-1 to TRBJ2-5; possible D gene TRBD1, 6 bases. V was trimmed by 0 bases and J by 4 bases, leaving 13 bases between them. In germline, CDR1 is SGHRS, CDR2 YFSETQ. CDR3 length: 15 residues. CDR3 in DNA: TGCGCCAGCAGCTTGGGACAGGCCGCTCGAGAGACCCAGTACTTC. Translation: CASSLGQAARETQYF.

The chain joins TRBV7-9 to TRBJ1-1; TRBD1 matches at 7 bases. The CDR3 has 16 residues. Unmatched junction bases numbered 10, after V lost 5 bases and J lost 1 base. Germline CDR1 reads SEHNR; CDR2 reads FQNEAQ (reference sequence). This chain's CDR3 is CASSPNQGVANTEAFF. The CDR3 DNA is TGTGCCAGCAGCCCTAATCAGGGGGTAGCGAACACTGAAGCTTTCTTT.

The chain joins TRBV5-6 to TRBJ2-3; either TRBD1 or TRBD2 may supply D (6 bases each). This CDR3 has 19 amino acids. Deletions cut 5 bases from V and 2 bases from J, with 27 bases between. Germline V gene data show CDR1 as SGHDT and CDR2 as YYEEEE. The CDR3 region has the DNA TGTGCCAGCAGGATCTATAGGGGGGACAAAGTGAAGGACACAGATACGCAGTATTTT. Encoded protein: CASRIYRGDKVKDTDTQYF.

This chain connects TRBV6-5 to TRBJ1-4; no definite D call. Germline loops: CDR1 MNHEY, CDR2 SVGAGI. Trimming shortened V by 0 bases and J by 2 bases, and 7 bases separated the two germline ends. The CDR3 totals 15 residues. The DNA of the CDR3 is TGTGCCAGCAGTTACTCTCCATCTACTAATGAAAAACTGTTTTTT. Its protein product is CASSYSPSTNEKLFF.

The chain joins TRBV6-5 to TRBJ1-2, with D perhaps matching TRBD1 (5 bases). From germline, CDR1 is MNHEY and CDR2 SVGAGI. The CDR3 is 14 residues long. V was clipped by 6 bases and J by 1 base, with 12 bases between them. The CDR3 DNA is TGTGCCAGCAGGGGGACCGCGGGTAACTATGGCTACACCTTC. Amino acids: CASRGTAGNYGYTF.

The rearrangement links TRBV6-1 to TRBJ1-3, with 7 positions matching TRBD1. J gave up 3 bases and V 4 bases, and 3 bases lay outside the gene matches. The CDR3 covers 14 residues. Germline lookup yields CDR1 MNHNS and CDR2 SASEGT. The CDR3 region has the DNA TGTGCCAGCAGTGGACGACAGGGTGGAAACACCATATATTTT. This translates into CASSGRQGGNTIYF.